Shown below are 27 T cell receptor beta chains from a single sample sequenced in a study of blood T cell repertoires in COVID-19. Sequencing used immunoSEQ multiplex PCR; TCRdb keeps in-frame clones, though not all of them. Of about 320,000 clones listed, roughly nine tenths are singletons. Input material: PBMCs or T cells enriched from blood (not recorded which). The origin of the receptors is a man between 60 and 70 years old who had recovered from COVID-19.

The chain employs TRBV18 and TRBJ1-1; D perhaps matches TRBD1 (6 bases). Trimming stripped 4 bases from V and 1 base from J, with 13 bases between. Looked up from germline, CDR1 is KGHSH and CDR2 is LQKENI. The length of the CDR3 is 15 residues. DNA for the CDR3: TGTGCCAGCTCACGTGGGGGGGCCGGGAACACTGAAGCTTTCTTT. Translation: CASSRGGAGNTEAFF.

This sequence joins TRBV5-8 and TRBJ2-1; 12 bases fit TRBD2. Germline assignment: CDR1 SGHTS and CDR2 YDEGEE. V lost 0 bases, J lost 9 bases, and 7 bases stayed unmatched. CDR3 length: 16 residues. The CDR3 is CASSLALGLAGFEQFF. DNA for the CDR3: TGTGCCAGCAGCTTGGCCCTGGGACTAGCGGGTTTTGAGCAGTTCTTC.

This rearrangement joins TRBV5-4 to TRBJ1-2; a weak D match, TRBD1 (6 bases). The CDR3 extends over 13 amino acids. The germline V and J ends were trimmed by 0 bases and 6 bases, with 9 bases remaining between them. Germline CDR1 and CDR2: SGHNT and YYREEE (reference sequence). The CDR3 coding sequence is TGTGCCAGCAGCTTGGTTGGGGGCCATGGCTACACCTTC. Its translation is CASSLVGGHGYTF.

The chain employs TRBV9 and TRBJ2-1, with 8 bases fitting TRBD1. CDR3 length: 15 residues. The V and J ends lost 3 bases and 4 bases, in that order; junction bases with no gene match: 6. Germline V gene data show CDR1 as SGDLS and CDR2 as YYNGEE. Here the CDR3 reads CASSDTGGVYNEQFF. CDR3 sequence (DNA): TGTGCCAGCAGCGACACAGGGGGAGTTTACAATGAGCAGTTCTTC.

This clone was picked up a small number of times. The sample holds other DNA sequences that translate to the same CDR3. The chain combines TRBV6-4 with TRBJ2-3; D is perhaps TRBD2 (6 bases). Trimming removed 0 bases from V and 1 base from J, with 14 bases in between. This CDR3 has 17 amino acids. Germline V gene data show CDR1 as MRHNA and CDR2 as SNTAGT. For the CDR3, the DNA is TGTGCCAGCAGTGACTCTTCTCGAGGCGGGGGCACAGATACGCAGTATTTT. Translating it yields CASSDSSRGGGTDTQYF.

The gene calls are TRBV4-1 and TRBJ2-2; TRBD2 matches 11 bases. From germline, CDR1 is MGHRA and CDR2 YSYEKL. V was pared by 1 base and J by 7 bases, with 14 bases of the junction left unmatched. The CDR3 length is 19 residues. The CDR3 reads CASSQVGLGTSGRGGELFF. CDR3 coding DNA: TGCGCCAGCAGCCAAGTTGGTTTGGGCACTAGCGGGAGAGGCGGGGAGCTGTTTTTT.

This clone was counted a single time. The chain is built from TRBV11-2 and TRBJ2-5; D uncertain. Trimming shortened V by 5 bases and J by 1 base, and 14 bases separated the two germline ends. The CDR3 has 15 amino acids. The V gene's germline CDR1 is SGHAT and CDR2 FQNNGV. In DNA, the CDR3 is TGTGCCAGCAGCCCACCCCCCAGAGGCCAAGAGACCCAGTACTTC. Translating gives CASSPPPRGQETQYF.

The chain recombines TRBV18 with TRBJ2-5, with TRBD1 as a possible D gene (5 bases). CDR1 KGHSH and CDR2 LQKENI come from the germline V gene. This CDR3 is 16 amino acids long. Trimming took 1 base from V and 1 from J, leaving 13 bases between them. CDR3 region: CASSPLAGQVQETQYF. Here the CDR3 DNA reads TGTGCCAGCTCACCACTGGCTGGACAAGTCCAAGAGACCCAGTACTTC. The complete variable domain, with remaining parts taken from reference TRBV18 and TRBJ2-5, reads NAGVMQNPRHLVRRRGQEARLRCSPMKGHSHVYWYRQLPEEGLKFMVYLQKENIIDESGMPKERFSAEFPKEGPSILRIQQVVRGDSAAYFCASSPLAGQVQETQYFGPGTRLLVL.

The chain combines TRBV4-2 with TRBJ1-1; weak D call: TRBD1 (5 bases). The CDR3 contains 14 residues. Germline V CDR1 and CDR2: LGHNA, YNFKEQ. Trimming cost V 1 base and J 1 base, with 7 bases left between them. This CDR3 reads CASSQGQRNTEAFF. The CDR3 DNA is TGTGCCAGCAGCCAAGGACAGAGGAACACTGAAGCTTTCTTT.

The CDR3 DNA reads TGTGCCAGCTCACGGGACAGGGGGCGCGGCTACTATGGCTACACCTTC. It codes for CASSRDRGRGYYGYTF. The chain links TRBV18 to TRBJ1-2; 12 nucleotides line up with TRBD1. Germline V gene data show CDR1 as KGHSH and CDR2 as LQKENI. There are 16 residues in the CDR3. Unmatched junction bases numbered 6, after V lost 4 bases and J lost 3 bases.

This rearrangement joins TRBV6-6 to TRBJ2-1; D uncertain. The germline CDR1 and CDR2 sequences are MNHNY and SVGAGI (reference sequence). The V end lost 1 base, the J end lost 7 bases, and 11 bases lay between the germline ends. This CDR3 comprises 14 residues. The CDR3 here is CASSYWQYGNEQFF. The DNA of the CDR3 is TGTGCCAGCAGTTACTGGCAATACGGGAATGAGCAGTTCTTC.

CDR3 sequence (DNA): TGCGCCAGCAGCTCCATGGACACAACTAACTATGGCTACACCTTC. Protein sequence: CASSSMDTTNYGYTF. The gene calls are TRBV5-1 and TRBJ1-2, with D perhaps TRBD1 (5 bases). The CDR3 covers 15 residues. V lost 3 bases and J 0 bases, leaving 12 bases between the germline ends. Germline CDR1 is SGHRS and CDR2 is YFSETQ.

The chain recombines TRBV6-5 with TRBJ1-1; the D gene is possibly TRBD1 (5 bases). CDR3 length: 16 amino acids. Trimming stripped 3 bases from V and 0 bases from J, with 14 bases between. Looked up from germline, CDR1 is MNHEY and CDR2 is SVGAGI. The CDR3 DNA is TGTGCCAGCAGTTATAAGGGTTCAGGGCTGAACACTGAAGCTTTCTTT. Translating gives CASSYKGSGLNTEAFF.

V gene TRBV27 combines with J gene TRBJ2-2, with 13 bases identical to TRBD2. Germline V CDR1 and CDR2: MNHEY, SMNVEV (reference sequence). The CDR3 is 16 residues long. V lost 5 bases, J lost 8 bases, and 8 bases stayed unmatched. For the CDR3, the DNA is TGTGCCAGCAGTCAGGGGACTAGCGGGACCCGGGGGGAGCTGTTTTTT. Translation gives CASSQGTSGTRGELFF.

V usage is TRBV7-9 and J usage is TRBJ2-2; D uncertain. Germline V gives CDR1 SEHNR, CDR2 FQNEAQ (reference sequence). The CDR3 extends over 13 amino acids. V lost 5 bases and J 6 bases, leaving 10 bases between the germline ends. CDR3 region: CASSTPRSGELFF. As DNA, the CDR3 is TGTGCCAGCAGCACCCCTAGATCCGGGGAGCTGTTTTTT.

This clone was found once. The chain couples TRBV24-1 to TRBJ1-1; 7 nucleotides align to TRBD1. The CDR3 covers 14 residues. CDR1 and CDR2 from the germline V gene are KGHDR and SFDVKD. V shed 4 bases, J shed 4 bases, and the junction held 5 bases outside the gene matches. CDR3 loop: CATSEGGASTEAFF. The CDR3 DNA follows: TGTGCCACCAGTGAAGGGGGCGCGAGCACTGAAGCTTTCTTT.

This rearrangement joins TRBV7-9 to TRBJ1-1, with TRBD1 as a possible D gene (6 bases). The V gene's germline CDR1 is SEHNR and CDR2 FQNEAQ (reference sequence). The CDR3 runs to 15 residues. Between the trimmed V and J ends, which lost 5 bases and 1 base, there was a span of 14 bases. CDR3 amino acids: CASSSWTATNTEAFF. The CDR3 DNA follows: TGTGCCAGCAGCAGCTGGACAGCGACGAACACTGAAGCTTTCTTT.

The rearrangement joins TRBV30 to TRBJ1-2, with a weak D call TRBD1 (5 bases). The CDR3 has 13 residues. Germline V CDR1 and CDR2: GTSNPN, SVGIG (reference sequence). Trimming removed 5 bases from V and 5 bases from J, with 15 bases in between. The CDR3 spells CAWSPGEGYGYTF. CDR3 sequence (DNA): TGTGCCTGGTCCCCGGGGGAAGGGTATGGCTACACCTTC.

The chain recombines TRBV20-1 with TRBJ2-7; perhaps TRBD1 as D (6 bases). The germline V gene encodes CDR1 DFQATT and CDR2 SNEGSKA (reference sequence). V was clipped by 5 bases and J by 5 bases, with 10 bases between them. The CDR3 has 11 amino acids. This CDR3 reads CSAGGQHEQYF. CDR3 DNA sequence: TGCAGTGCTGGTGGACAGCACGAGCAGTACTTC.

This chain connects TRBV7-9 to TRBJ2-7; perhaps TRBD1 as D (5 bases). V was cut by 1 base and J by 2 bases, with 12 bases left in between. The CDR3 runs to 15 residues. Germline lookup yields CDR1 SEHNR and CDR2 FQNEAQ (reference sequence). This CDR3 is CASSLGPDSTYEQYF. As DNA, the CDR3 is TGTGCCAGCAGCTTAGGCCCCGACAGCACCTACGAGCAGTACTTC. Together with reference TRBV7-9 and TRBJ2-7, the CDR3 gives the full variable domain: DTGVSQNPRHKITKRGQNVTFRCDPISEHNRLYWYRQTLGQGPEFLTYFQNEAQLEKSRLLSDRFSAERPKGSFSTLEIQRTEQGDSAMYLCASSLGPDSTYEQYFGPGTRLTVT.

The chain employs TRBV11-2 and TRBJ2-5; 7 bases map to TRBD2. Trimming at V came to 5 bases and at J to 2 bases, leaving 5 bases not matched to a gene. In germline, CDR1 is SGHAT, CDR2 FQNNGV. The CDR3 runs 14 residues. CDR3 coding DNA: TGTGCCAGCAGCGGCGTGGGGGGGCAAGAGACCCAGTACTTC. Its translation: CASSGVGGQETQYF.

V and J are TRBV6-5 and TRBJ1-2, with TRBD1 matching over 7 bases. The CDR3 contains 15 residues. Trimming removed 6 bases from V and 4 bases from J; junction bases left unmatched: 11. CDR1 is MNHEY, CDR2 SVGAGI, per germline. CDR3 DNA sequence: TGTGCCAGCAGGCGGGACAGCGCCTCGCCCTATGGCTACACCTTC. This codes for CASRRDSASPYGYTF.

This chain links TRBV12-5 with TRBJ1-5, with D unresolved. The V end was cut by 3 bases, the J end by 1 base, with 19 bases between. This CDR3 comprises 18 residues. The germline gives CDR1 LGHNT, CDR2 FRNRAP. CDR3 residues: CASGFKGTEYGSNQPQHF. In DNA form, the CDR3 reads TGTGCTAGTGGTTTTAAAGGTACGGAGTACGGAAGCAATCAGCCCCAGCATTTT.

V gene TRBV18 combines with J gene TRBJ1-4; TRBD1 agrees at 8 bases. The junction had 7 bases not matched to a gene; V was cut back by 6 bases and J by 7 bases. The CDR3 runs 14 residues. Per germline, CDR1 KGHSH and CDR2 LQKENI. The CDR3 region has the DNA TGTGCCAGCTCGCAGGGGGCTGGAAGTGAAAAACTGTTTTTT. This sequence encodes CASSQGAGSEKLFF.

V usage is TRBV11-3 and J usage is TRBJ2-3; 9 bases map to TRBD2. Germline lookup yields CDR1 SGHNT and CDR2 YENEEA. V gave up 1 base and J gave up 2 bases; unmatched junction bases: 1. The CDR3 loop spans 15 amino acids. CDR3 sequence (DNA): TGTGCCAGCAGCTTAGGACTAGCGGACACAGATACGCAGTATTTT. It specifies CASSLGLADTDTQYF.

The count of this clone is one. The CDR3 here is CASSHDWDTIYF. DNA of the CDR3: TGTGCCAGCAGCCACGACTGGGACACCATATATTTT. The V gene is TRBV7-9, the J gene TRBJ1-3; D gene unclear. The V gene lost 5 bases and the J gene lost 8 bases, with 10 bases spanning the gap. The germline V gene encodes CDR1 SEHNR and CDR2 FQNEAQ (reference sequence). CDR3 size: 12 residues. The full variable domain, rest sourced from reference TRBV7-9 and TRBJ1-3, is DTGVSQNPRHKITKRGQNVTFRCDPISEHNRLYWYRQTLGQGPEFLTYFQNEAQLEKSRLLSDRFSAERPKGSFSTLEIQRTEQGDSAMYLCASSHDWDTIYFGEGSWLTVV.

Only a few counts were recorded for this clone. In DNA form, the CDR3 reads TGTGCCACCAGCAGGGGACTCCAAGGCGGCGGGGGAGATACGCAGTATTTT. Its protein is CATSRGLQGGGGDTQYF. The V and J genes are TRBV15 and TRBJ2-3; 7 bases align to TRBD2. Looked up from germline, CDR1 is LNHNV and CDR2 is YYDKDF (reference sequence). The CDR3 runs to 17 residues. With 3 bases clipped from V and 5 bases from J, the junction kept 14 bases outside the gene matches. Combining the CDR3 with reference TRBV15 and TRBJ2-3 gives the whole variable domain DAMVIQNPRYQVTQFGKPVTLSCSQTLNHNVMYWYQQKSSQAPKLLFHYYDKDFNNEADTPDNFQSRRPNTSFCFLDIRSPGLGDTAMYLCATSRGLQGGGGDTQYFGPGTRLTVL.